This record covers a single T cell receptor (beta chain). These data come from a study of blood T cell repertoires in COVID-19. About the study: Samples taken during acute and convalescent COVID-19 were collected in the United States, Italy and Spain. In each case, the material was cDNA or gDNA derived from T cells, B-cell-depleted T cells, or PBMCs.

In the original workflow: From reference gene primer amplification, estimates of nucleated cell counts were derived. The data were produced by immunoSEQ multiplex PCR, yet TCRdb's version contains in-frame clones alone and is incomplete. V and J calls and clone size are as listed in that table; D and trimming were resolved from the DNA. The sample consists of roughly 500,000 clones, about 85% of them appearing once. After removal of 6 bases from V and 5 bases from J, the junction contained 8 bases not matched to a gene. Per germline, CDR1 MDHEN and CDR2 SYDVKM. The CDR3 extends over 15 amino acids. The V and J genes are TRBV28 and TRBJ2-2, with 8 nucleotides matching TRBD1. The clonotype comes from a woman aged 60-70 years who had recovered from COVID-19. Sequences were obtained from PBMCs or T cells enriched from blood (not recorded which). CDR3 amino acids: CASRADRGGTGELFF. The CDR3 nucleotides read TGTGCCAGCAGGGCTGACAGGGGAGGTACCGGGGAGCTGTTTTTT.